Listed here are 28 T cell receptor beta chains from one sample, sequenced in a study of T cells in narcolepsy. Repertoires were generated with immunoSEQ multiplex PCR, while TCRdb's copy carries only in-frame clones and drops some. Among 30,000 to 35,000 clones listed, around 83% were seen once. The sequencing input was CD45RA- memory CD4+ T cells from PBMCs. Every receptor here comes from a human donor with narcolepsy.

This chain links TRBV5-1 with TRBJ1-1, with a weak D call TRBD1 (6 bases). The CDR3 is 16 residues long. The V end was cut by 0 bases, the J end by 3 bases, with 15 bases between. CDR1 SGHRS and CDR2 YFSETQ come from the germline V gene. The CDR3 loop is CASSLVGGAGYTEAFF. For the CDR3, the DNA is TGCGCCAGCAGCTTGGTGGGGGGCGCGGGGTACACTGAAGCTTTCTTT.

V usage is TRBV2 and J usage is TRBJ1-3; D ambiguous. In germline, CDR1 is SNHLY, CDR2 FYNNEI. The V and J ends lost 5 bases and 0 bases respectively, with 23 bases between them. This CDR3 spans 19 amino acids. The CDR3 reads CASSLFKRGVRISGNTIYF. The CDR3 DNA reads TGTGCCAGCAGTTTGTTCAAACGGGGAGTCAGAATCTCTGGAAACACCATATATTTT.

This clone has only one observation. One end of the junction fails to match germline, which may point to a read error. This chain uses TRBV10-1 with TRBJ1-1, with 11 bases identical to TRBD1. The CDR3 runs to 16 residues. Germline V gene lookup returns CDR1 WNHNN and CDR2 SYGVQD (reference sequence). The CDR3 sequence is CASRAGTGGLNAEAFF. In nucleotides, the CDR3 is TGCGCCAGCAGAGCCGGGACAGGGGGTTTGAACGCTGAAGCTTTCTTT.

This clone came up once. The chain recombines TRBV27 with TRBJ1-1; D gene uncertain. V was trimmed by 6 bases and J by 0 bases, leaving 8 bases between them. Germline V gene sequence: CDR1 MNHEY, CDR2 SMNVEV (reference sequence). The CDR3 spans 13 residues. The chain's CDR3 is CASRRPMNTEAFF. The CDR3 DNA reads TGTGCCAGCAGACGTCCCATGAACACTGAAGCTTTCTTT.

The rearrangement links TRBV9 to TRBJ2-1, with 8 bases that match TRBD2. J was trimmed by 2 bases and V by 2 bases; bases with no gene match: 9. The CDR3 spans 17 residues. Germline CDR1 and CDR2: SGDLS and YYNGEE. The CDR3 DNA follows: TGTGCCAGCAGCGTTTTCGCGGGGGGATCCCCCTACAATGAGCAGTTCTTC. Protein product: CASSVFAGGSPYNEQFF.

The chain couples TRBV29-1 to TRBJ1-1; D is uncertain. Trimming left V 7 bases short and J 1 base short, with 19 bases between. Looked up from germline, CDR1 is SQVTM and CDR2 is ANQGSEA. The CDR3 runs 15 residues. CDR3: CSAGNGLTGNTEAFF. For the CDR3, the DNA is TGCAGCGCTGGTAACGGTCTGACGGGGAACACTGAAGCTTTCTTT.

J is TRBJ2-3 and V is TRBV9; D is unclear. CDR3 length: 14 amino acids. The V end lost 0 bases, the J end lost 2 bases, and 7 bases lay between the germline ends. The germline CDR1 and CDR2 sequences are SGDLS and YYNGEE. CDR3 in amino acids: CASSVEGFTDTQYF. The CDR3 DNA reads TGTGCCAGCAGCGTAGAGGGCTTCACAGATACGCAGTATTTT.

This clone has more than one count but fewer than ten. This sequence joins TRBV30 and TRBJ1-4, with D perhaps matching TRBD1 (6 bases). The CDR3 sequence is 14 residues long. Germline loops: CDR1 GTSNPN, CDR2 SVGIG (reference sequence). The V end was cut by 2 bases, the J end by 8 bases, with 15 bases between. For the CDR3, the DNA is TGTGCCTGGAGTTGGGGGGGGGCACGAGAAAAACTGTTTTTT. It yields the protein CAWSWGGAREKLFF.

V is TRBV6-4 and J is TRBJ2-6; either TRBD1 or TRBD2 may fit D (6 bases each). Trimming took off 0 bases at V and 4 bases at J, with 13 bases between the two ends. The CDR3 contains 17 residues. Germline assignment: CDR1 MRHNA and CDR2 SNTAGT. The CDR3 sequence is CASSDSMGGTGANVLTF. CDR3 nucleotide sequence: TGTGCCAGCAGTGACTCGATGGGCGGGACAGGGGCCAACGTCCTGACTTTC.

CDR3 amino acids: CASSPGIEEKLFF. The CDR3 coding sequence is TGTGCCAGCTCGCCAGGGATAGAGGAAAAACTGTTTTTT. The chain employs TRBV18 and TRBJ1-4; the D gene is possibly TRBD1 (5 bases). The germline CDR1 and CDR2 sequences are KGHSH and LQKENI. This CDR3 spans 13 amino acids. V lost 6 bases and J lost 8, with 13 bases in between.

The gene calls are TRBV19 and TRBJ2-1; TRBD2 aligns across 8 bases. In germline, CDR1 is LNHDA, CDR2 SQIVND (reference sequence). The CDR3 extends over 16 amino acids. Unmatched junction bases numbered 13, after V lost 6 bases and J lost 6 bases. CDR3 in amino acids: CASSSRAGGRGNEQFF. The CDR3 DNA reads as TGTGCCAGTAGCTCCCGGGCGGGGGGAAGGGGCAATGAGCAGTTCTTC.

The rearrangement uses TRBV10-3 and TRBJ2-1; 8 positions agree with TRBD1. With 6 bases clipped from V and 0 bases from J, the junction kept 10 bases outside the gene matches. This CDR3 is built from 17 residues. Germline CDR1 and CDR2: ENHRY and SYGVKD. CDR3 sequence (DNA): TGTGCCATCAGCGAAACTACCGACAGGGGCTCCTACAATGAGCAGTTCTTC. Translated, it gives CAISETTDRGSYNEQFF.

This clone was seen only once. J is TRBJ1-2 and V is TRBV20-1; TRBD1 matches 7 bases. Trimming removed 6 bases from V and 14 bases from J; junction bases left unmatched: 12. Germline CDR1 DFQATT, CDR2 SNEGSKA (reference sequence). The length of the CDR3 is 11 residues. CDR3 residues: CSAVRDSQRTF. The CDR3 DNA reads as TGCAGTGCAGTAAGGGACAGTCAAAGGACCTTC.

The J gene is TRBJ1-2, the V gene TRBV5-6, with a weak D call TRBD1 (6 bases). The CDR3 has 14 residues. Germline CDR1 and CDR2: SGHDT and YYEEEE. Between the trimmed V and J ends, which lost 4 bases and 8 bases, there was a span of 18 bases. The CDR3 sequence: CASSRSAQGPGYTF. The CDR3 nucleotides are TGTGCCAGCAGCCGGTCGGCACAGGGCCCAGGCTACACCTTC.

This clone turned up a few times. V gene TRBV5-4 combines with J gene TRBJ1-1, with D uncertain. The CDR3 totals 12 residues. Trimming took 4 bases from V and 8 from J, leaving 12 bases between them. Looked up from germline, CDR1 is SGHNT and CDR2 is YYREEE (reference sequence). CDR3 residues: CASSMPPGEAFF. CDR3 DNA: TGTGCCAGCAGCATGCCACCGGGAGAAGCTTTCTTT.

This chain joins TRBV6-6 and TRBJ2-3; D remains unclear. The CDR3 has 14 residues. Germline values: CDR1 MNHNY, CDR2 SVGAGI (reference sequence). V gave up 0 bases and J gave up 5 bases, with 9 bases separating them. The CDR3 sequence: CASSYSSRRDTQYF. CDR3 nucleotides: TGTGCCAGCAGTTACTCGAGTCGAAGAGATACGCAGTATTTT.

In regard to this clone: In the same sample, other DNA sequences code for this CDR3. CDR3 amino acids: CASSLERGGRYGYTF. For the CDR3, the DNA is TGTGCCAGCAGCTTAGAGAGGGGAGGACGGTATGGCTACACCTTC. J is TRBJ1-2 and V is TRBV7-2; tentative D call: TRBD1 (5 bases). Trimming took off 1 base at V and 5 bases at J, with 14 bases between the two ends. In germline, CDR1 is SGHTA, CDR2 FQGNSA. This CDR3 has 15 residues. The entire variable domain, with the rest obtained from reference TRBV7-2 and TRBJ1-2, is as follows: GAGVSQSPSNKVTEKGKDVELRCDPISGHTALYWYRQSLGQGLEFLIYFQGNSAPDKSGLPSDRFSAERTGGSVSTLTIQRTQQEDSAVYLCASSLERGGRYGYTFGSGTRLTVV.

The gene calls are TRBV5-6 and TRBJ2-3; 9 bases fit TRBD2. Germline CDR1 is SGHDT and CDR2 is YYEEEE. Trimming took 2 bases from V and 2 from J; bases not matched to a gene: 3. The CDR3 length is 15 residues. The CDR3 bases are TGTGCCAGCAGCTTTGCTAGCGGGGCCACAGATACGCAGTATTTT. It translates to CASSFASGATDTQYF.

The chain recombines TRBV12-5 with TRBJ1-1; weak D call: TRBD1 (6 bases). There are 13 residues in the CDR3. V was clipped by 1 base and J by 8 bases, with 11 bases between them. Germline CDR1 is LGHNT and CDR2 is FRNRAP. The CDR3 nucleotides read TGTGCTAGTGGTTTGGACAGGGCTGGAGAAGCTTTCTTT. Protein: CASGLDRAGEAFF.

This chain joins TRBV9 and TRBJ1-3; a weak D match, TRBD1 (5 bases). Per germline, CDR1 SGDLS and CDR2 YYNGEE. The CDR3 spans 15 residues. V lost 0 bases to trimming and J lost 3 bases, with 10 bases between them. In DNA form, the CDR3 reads TGTGCCAGCAGCGTAGGGGGGGACGGTGGAAACACCATATATTTT. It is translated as CASSVGGDGGNTIYF.

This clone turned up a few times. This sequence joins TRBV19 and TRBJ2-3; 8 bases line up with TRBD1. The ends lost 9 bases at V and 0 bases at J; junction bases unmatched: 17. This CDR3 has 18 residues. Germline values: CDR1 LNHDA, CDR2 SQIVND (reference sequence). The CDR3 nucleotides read TGTGCCAGCTCTGTTTCAGCCGGGACAGGTCAGAGCACAGATACGCAGTATTTT. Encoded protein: CASSVSAGTGQSTDTQYF.

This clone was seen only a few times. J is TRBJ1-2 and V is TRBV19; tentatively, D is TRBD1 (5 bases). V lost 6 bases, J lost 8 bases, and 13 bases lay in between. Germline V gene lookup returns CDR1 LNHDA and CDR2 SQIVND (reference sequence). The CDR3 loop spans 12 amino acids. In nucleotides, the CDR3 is TGTGCCAGTAGCCCCCGCGGGGCAGGCTACACCTTC. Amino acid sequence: CASSPRGAGYTF.

The CDR3 here is CASSKEKGQKYEKTQYF. In DNA form, the CDR3 reads TGTGCCAGCAGCAAAGAAAAAGGACAGAAGTATGAGAAGACCCAGTACTTC. The rearrangement links TRBV21-1 to TRBJ2-5; no DNA check was done on the table's D call, TRBD1. TRBV21-1 is noted as a pseudogene. There are 17 residues in the CDR3.

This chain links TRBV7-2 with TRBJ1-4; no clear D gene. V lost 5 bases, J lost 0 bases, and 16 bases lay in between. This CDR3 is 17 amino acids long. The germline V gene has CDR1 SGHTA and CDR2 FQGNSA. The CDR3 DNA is TGTGCCAGCAGCCCCCCCCTTACAAATGCAACTAATGAAAAACTGTTTTTT. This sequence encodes CASSPPLTNATNEKLFF.

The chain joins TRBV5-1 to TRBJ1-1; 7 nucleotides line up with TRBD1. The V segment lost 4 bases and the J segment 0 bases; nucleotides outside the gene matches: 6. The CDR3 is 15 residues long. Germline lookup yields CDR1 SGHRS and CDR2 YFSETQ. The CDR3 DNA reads TGCGCCAGCAGCGCCCGACAGGGCCTGAACACTGAAGCTTTCTTT. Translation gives CASSARQGLNTEAFF.

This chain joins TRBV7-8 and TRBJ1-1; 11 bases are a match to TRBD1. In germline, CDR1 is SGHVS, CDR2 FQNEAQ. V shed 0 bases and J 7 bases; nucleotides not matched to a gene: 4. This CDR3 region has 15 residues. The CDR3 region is CASSLAGTGGIEAFF. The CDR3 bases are TGTGCCAGCAGCTTAGCAGGGACAGGGGGAATTGAAGCTTTCTTT. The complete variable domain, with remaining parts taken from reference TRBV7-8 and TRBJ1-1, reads GAGVSQSPRYKVAKRGQDVALRCDPISGHVSLFWYQQALGQGPEFLTYFQNEAQLDKSGLPSDRFFAERPEGSVSTLKIQRTQQEDSAVYLCASSLAGTGGIEAFFGQGTRLTVV.

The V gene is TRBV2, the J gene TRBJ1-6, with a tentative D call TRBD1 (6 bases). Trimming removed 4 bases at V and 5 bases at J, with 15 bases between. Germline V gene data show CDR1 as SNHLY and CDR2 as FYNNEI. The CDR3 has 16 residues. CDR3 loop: CASSAGAGGDNSPLHF. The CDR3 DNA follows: TGTGCCAGCAGTGCAGGGGCCGGCGGAGATAATTCACCCCTCCACTTT.

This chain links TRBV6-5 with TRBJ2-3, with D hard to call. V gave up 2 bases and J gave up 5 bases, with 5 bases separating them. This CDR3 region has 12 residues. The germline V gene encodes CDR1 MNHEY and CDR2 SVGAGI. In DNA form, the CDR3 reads TGTGCCAGCAGTTACAAGGGAGATACGCAGTATTTT. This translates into CASSYKGDTQYF.